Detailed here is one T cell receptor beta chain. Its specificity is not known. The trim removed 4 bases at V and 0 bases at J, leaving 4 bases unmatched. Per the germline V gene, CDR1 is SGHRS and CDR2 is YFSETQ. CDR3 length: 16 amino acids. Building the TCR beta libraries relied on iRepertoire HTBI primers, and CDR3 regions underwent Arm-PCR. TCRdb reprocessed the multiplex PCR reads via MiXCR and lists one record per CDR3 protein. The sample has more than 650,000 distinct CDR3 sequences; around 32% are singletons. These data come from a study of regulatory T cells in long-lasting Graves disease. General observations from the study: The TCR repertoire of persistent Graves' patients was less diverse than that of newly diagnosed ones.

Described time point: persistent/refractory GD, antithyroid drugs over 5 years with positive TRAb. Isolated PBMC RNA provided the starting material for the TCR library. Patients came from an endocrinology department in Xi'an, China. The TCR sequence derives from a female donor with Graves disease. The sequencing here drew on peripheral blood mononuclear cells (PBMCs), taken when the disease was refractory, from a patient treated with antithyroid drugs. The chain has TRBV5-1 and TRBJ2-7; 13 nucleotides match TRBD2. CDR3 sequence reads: CASSKGLAGTSYEQYF. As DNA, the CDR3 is TGCGCCAGCAGCAAGGGACTAGCGGGGACCTCCTACGAGCAGTACTTC.